These 6 T cell receptor beta chains share one sample of origin, sequenced in a study of cytomegalovirus exposure and HLA in healthy donors. The PCR had 60 Vbeta and 13 Jbeta primers. Assay used: immunoSEQ multiplex PCR; TCRdb lists only in-frame clones, some missing. This repertoire comprises around 42,000 clones; its ten largest clones make up over 1%. The sequenced material came from PBMCs. The receptor source for this set is a man younger than 45 in good health and CMV-seronegative.

The gene calls are TRBV14 and TRBJ2-7, with a weak D call TRBD1 (5 bases). This CDR3 contains 15 residues. V lost 1 base to trimming and J lost 2 bases, with 12 bases between them. CDR1 SGHDN and CDR2 FVKESK come from the germline V gene. CDR3 residues: CASSQGVGQTYEQYF. In DNA form, the CDR3 reads TGTGCCAGCAGCCAAGGGGTGGGGCAGACCTACGAGCAGTACTTC.

The V and J genes are TRBV14 and TRBJ2-5; a possible D gene is TRBD2 (6 bases). The CDR3 consists of 19 residues. CDR1 SGHDN and CDR2 FVKESK come from the germline V gene. The V gene lost 0 bases and the J gene lost 1 base, with 21 bases spanning the gap. CDR3 amino acids: CASSQDSAPETSIQETQYF. The DNA for the CDR3 is TGTGCCAGCAGCCAAGACTCGGCACCGGAGACTAGTATCCAAGAGACCCAGTACTTC.

The gene calls are TRBV30 and TRBJ1-2; TRBD1 matches at 8 bases. The CDR3 consists of 15 residues. V dropped 5 bases and J dropped 4; count of bases not matched to a gene: 12. Germline assignment: CDR1 GTSNPN and CDR2 SVGIG (reference sequence). CDR3 protein: CAWGRQGPTGYGYTF. The CDR3 nucleotides are TGTGCCTGGGGGCGACAGGGGCCCACGGGCTATGGCTACACCTTC.

The chain joins TRBV29-1 to TRBJ1-2; no definite D call. The CDR3 is made up of 14 amino acids. Germline V CDR1 and CDR2: SQVTM, ANQGSEA. The V end was cut by 2 bases, the J end by 2 bases, with 12 bases between. The CDR3 loop is CSVERRPRNYGYTF. CDR3 bases: TGCAGCGTTGAAAGACGTCCCAGGAACTATGGCTACACCTTC.

The CDR3 sequence: CASSHISLWGRTNYGYTF. DNA for the CDR3: TGTGCCAGCAGCCACATTTCTCTTTGGGGGCGCACGAACTATGGCTACACCTTC. The rearrangement joins TRBV7-2 to TRBJ1-2, with TRBD1 as a possible D gene (6 bases). V dropped 5 bases and J dropped 2 bases, with 24 bases sitting between them. From germline, CDR1 is SGHTA and CDR2 FQGNSA. The CDR3 loop spans 18 amino acids.

The CDR3, as DNA: TGTGCCAGCAGCTTGCCAGGGGGAACCTACGAGCAGTACTTC. As protein: CASSLPGGTYEQYF. The gene calls are TRBV5-6 and TRBJ2-7; 7 nucleotides line up with TRBD1. Germline V CDR1 and CDR2: SGHDT, YYEEEE. With 1 base clipped from V and 2 bases from J, the junction kept 3 bases outside the gene matches. The CDR3 length is 14 residues.